Listed below are T cell receptor beta chains from one sample, sequenced in a study of cytomegalovirus exposure and HLA in healthy donors. Here immunoSEQ multiplex PCR was the method, and the copy in TCRdb shows in-frame clones only, minus some. The sample has more than 200,000 clones, roughly 87% seen once. Material for sequencing was PBMCs. These receptors came from a man younger than 35 in good health and CMV-seropositive. Both conserved end residues are part of each CDR3. The order of the fields is V gene, D gene, J gene, clone size, CDR3 protein, CDR3 DNA. The D gene is left open where the match is weak. Rows give clone size only sometimes, using once, few, many, or a class for an expanded clone.

V gene: TRBV29-1; D gene: .; J gene: TRBJ1-2; clone size: .; CDR3 protein: CSVRTVNGYTF; CDR3 DNA: TGCAGCGTTCGGACAGTGAACGGCTACACCTTC
V gene: TRBV27; D gene: .; J gene: TRBJ1-1; clone size: .; CDR3 protein: CASSSMLGTEAFF; CDR3 DNA: TGTGCCAGCAGTAGTATGTTGGGCACTGAAGCTTTCTTT
V gene: TRBV6-1; D gene: .; J gene: TRBJ1-5; clone size: .; CDR3 protein: CASSALQNQPQHF; CDR3 DNA: TGTGCCAGCAGTGCCCTTCAAAATCAGCCCCAGCATTTT
V gene: TRBV11-2; D gene: .; J gene: TRBJ2-3; clone size: .; CDR3 protein: CATQTARDTQYF; CDR3 DNA: TGTGCCACCCAAACAGCGCGAGATACGCAGTATTTT
V gene: TRBV15; D gene: TRBD2; J gene: TRBJ2-3; clone size: .; CDR3 protein: CATSRDAGGADTQYF; CDR3 DNA: TGTGCCACCAGCAGAGATGCGGGAGGTGCAGATACGCAGTATTTT
V gene: TRBV27; D gene: TRBD1; J gene: TRBJ2-3; clone size: .; CDR3 protein: CASGQGGTTDTQYF; CDR3 DNA: TGTGCCAGCGGACAGGGGGGGACCACAGATACGCAGTATTTT
V gene: TRBV4-1; D gene: .; J gene: TRBJ2-7; clone size: .; CDR3 protein: CASSHARLVPYEQYF; CDR3 DNA: TGCGCCAGCAGCCACGCCAGACTAGTACCCTACGAGCAGTACTTC
V gene: TRBV28; D gene: TRBD1; J gene: TRBJ1-5; clone size: .; CDR3 protein: CASSLLRQGGHSNQPQHF; CDR3 DNA: TGTGCCAGCAGTTTATTAAGGCAGGGGGGCCATAGCAATCAGCCCCAGCATTTT
V gene: TRBV5-6; D gene: .; J gene: TRBJ1-2; clone size: few; CDR3 protein: CASSLARDRYTF; CDR3 DNA: TGTGCCAGCAGCTTGGCGAGGGATCGCTACACCTTC
V gene: TRBV6-5; D gene: .; J gene: TRBJ1-2; clone size: .; CDR3 protein: CASSYSTGGNGYTF; CDR3 DNA: TGTGCCAGCAGTTACTCGACGGGGGGAAATGGCTACACCTTC
V gene: TRBV27; D gene: .; J gene: TRBJ2-5; clone size: .; CDR3 protein: CASSLWGADGETQYF; CDR3 DNA: TGTGCCAGCAGTTTATGGGGGGCCGATGGAGAGACCCAGTACTTC
V gene: TRBV19; D gene: .; J gene: TRBJ1-2; clone size: .; CDR3 protein: CASSIGPGGPRRGYTF; CDR3 DNA: TGTGCCAGTAGTATAGGCCCTGGGGGGCCCCGGCGAGGCTACACCTTC
V gene: TRBV5-6; D gene: .; J gene: TRBJ2-5; clone size: .; CDR3 protein: CASSLQRLETQYF; CDR3 DNA: TGTGCCAGCAGCTTACAGCGTTTAGAGACCCAGTACTTC
V gene: TRBV6-5; D gene: TRBD2; J gene: TRBJ2-7; clone size: once; CDR3 protein: CASSYSSGRAVNEQYF; CDR3 DNA: TGTGCCAGCAGTTACTCTAGCGGGAGGGCCGTAAACGAGCAGTACTTC
V gene: TRBV19; D gene: .; J gene: TRBJ1-2; clone size: .; CDR3 protein: CASSIGPGYGYTF; CDR3 DNA: TGTGCCAGTAGTATAGGCCCCGGCTATGGCTACACCTTC
V gene: TRBV6-4; D gene: .; J gene: TRBJ2-2; clone size: .; CDR3 protein: CASSDFSTGELFF; CDR3 DNA: TGTGCCAGCAGTGACTTTAGTACCGGGGAGCTGTTTTTT
V gene: TRBV6-6; D gene: .; J gene: TRBJ2-7; clone size: few; CDR3 protein: CASSYSDDRQYF; CDR3 DNA: TGTGCCAGCAGTTACTCGGACGACCGGCAGTACTTC
V gene: TRBV28; D gene: TRBD2; J gene: TRBJ2-3; clone size: .; CDR3 protein: CASSPSMSGNTDTQYF; CDR3 DNA: TGTGCCAGCAGCCCCTCGATGAGCGGGAACACAGATACGCAGTATTTT
V gene: TRBV5-1; D gene: TRBD1; J gene: TRBJ2-5; clone size: .; CDR3 protein: CASSSGQGQETQYF; CDR3 DNA: TGCGCCAGCAGCTCGGGACAGGGCCAAGAGACCCAGTACTTC
V gene: TRBV2; D gene: .; J gene: TRBJ1-1; clone size: .; CDR3 protein: CASSGEGNTEAFF; CDR3 DNA: TGTGCCAGCAGTGGAGAGGGGAACACTGAAGCTTTCTTT
V gene: TRBV7-8; D gene: .; J gene: TRBJ2-7; clone size: .; CDR3 protein: CASSLRVSAYEQYF; CDR3 DNA: TGTGCCAGCAGCTTAAGGGTCAGTGCCTACGAGCAGTACTTC
V gene: TRBV18; D gene: TRBD1; J gene: TRBJ2-7; clone size: .; CDR3 protein: CASSPYTGGWGNEQYF; CDR3 DNA: TGTGCCAGCTCACCTTATACAGGGGGCTGGGGGAACGAGCAGTACTTC
V gene: TRBV28; D gene: .; J gene: TRBJ1-3; clone size: .; CDR3 protein: CASSLGGQGLGNTIYF; CDR3 DNA: TGTGCCAGCAGTTTAGGTGGGCAGGGCCTTGGAAACACCATATATTTT
V gene: TRBV5-6; D gene: .; J gene: TRBJ2-5; clone size: .; CDR3 protein: CASSQLTGGETQYF; CDR3 DNA: TGTGCCAGCAGCCAACTGACAGGAGGAGAGACCCAGTACTTC
V gene: TRBV14; D gene: .; J gene: TRBJ2-5; clone size: once; CDR3 protein: CASSQVATRETQYF; CDR3 DNA: TGTGCCAGCAGCCAAGTCGCGACAAGGGAGACCCAGTACTTC
V gene: TRBV30; D gene: .; J gene: TRBJ2-1; clone size: .; CDR3 protein: CAWTPRGRSYNEQFF; CDR3 DNA: TGTGCCTGGACCCCCCGGGGGAGGTCCTACAATGAGCAGTTCTTC
V gene: TRBV27; D gene: TRBD1; J gene: TRBJ1-2; clone size: once; CDR3 protein: CASSSRDRENYGYTF; CDR3 DNA: TGTGCCAGCAGCTCCAGGGACAGGGAGAACTATGGCTACACCTTC
V gene: TRBV5-1; D gene: .; J gene: TRBJ2-1; clone size: .; CDR3 protein: CASSPTGRTGTQKQFF; CDR3 DNA: TGCGCCAGCAGCCCGACGGGGAGAACCGGGACGCAAAAGCAGTTCTTC
V gene: TRBV19; D gene: .; J gene: TRBJ1-1; clone size: .; CDR3 protein: CASSIDSPTGATEAFF; CDR3 DNA: TGTGCCAGTAGTATAGATAGTCCGACAGGCGCCACTGAAGCTTTCTTT
V gene: TRBV5-6; D gene: TRBD2; J gene: TRBJ2-3; clone size: .; CDR3 protein: CASSLYPREVTDTQYF; CDR3 DNA: TGTGCCAGCAGCTTGTACCCGCGGGAGGTAACAGATACGCAGTATTTT
V gene: TRBV28; D gene: TRBD2; J gene: TRBJ2-1; clone size: .; CDR3 protein: CASSLGLVGEQFF; CDR3 DNA: TGTGCCAGCAGTTTAGGACTAGTGGGTGAGCAGTTCTTC
V gene: TRBV15; D gene: .; J gene: TRBJ2-7; clone size: .; CDR3 protein: CATSRETGTGSYEQYF; CDR3 DNA: TGTGCCACCAGCAGAGAGACCGGGACGGGCTCCTACGAGCAGTACTTC
V gene: TRBV5-1; D gene: .; J gene: TRBJ1-2; clone size: once; CDR3 protein: CASSLGRLSDGYTF; CDR3 DNA: TGCGCCAGCAGCTTGGGCAGACTTTCGGATGGCTACACCTTC
V gene: TRBV14; D gene: .; J gene: TRBJ2-5; clone size: once; CDR3 protein: CASSQVTGVQETQYF; CDR3 DNA: TGTGCCAGCAGCCAAGTGACAGGTGTCCAAGAGACCCAGTACTTC
V gene: TRBV28; D gene: .; J gene: TRBJ1-5; clone size: few; CDR3 protein: CASSTPDTYSNQPQHF; CDR3 DNA: TGTGCCAGCAGTACCCCGGACACCTATAGCAATCAGCCCCAGCATTTT
V gene: TRBV27; D gene: .; J gene: TRBJ1-1; clone size: .; CDR3 protein: CASSLRTVNTEAFF; CDR3 DNA: TGTGCCAGCAGCTTAAGGACGGTGAACACTGAAGCTTTCTTT
V gene: TRBV6-5; D gene: .; J gene: TRBJ2-1; clone size: .; CDR3 protein: CASSYNPTGYYDEQFF; CDR3 DNA: TGTGCCAGCAGTTACAACCCTACGGGGTACTACGATGAGCAGTTCTTC
V gene: TRBV18; D gene: TRBD2; J gene: TRBJ2-3; clone size: .; CDR3 protein: CASSPRAAGADTQYF; CDR3 DNA: TGTGCCAGCTCACCACGGGCCGCGGGGGCAGATACGCAGTATTTT
V gene: TRBV6-5; D gene: .; J gene: TRBJ2-3; clone size: many; CDR3 protein: CASSPLLTSPDTQYF; CDR3 DNA: TGTGCCAGCAGTCCTCTTTTGACTTCCCCAGATACGCAGTATTTT
V gene: TRBV7-9; D gene: .; J gene: TRBJ2-3; clone size: .; CDR3 protein: CASSPRTDTQYF; CDR3 DNA: TGTGCCAGCAGCCCTCGGACAGATACGCAGTATTTT
V gene: TRBV5-1; D gene: TRBD2; J gene: TRBJ2-3; clone size: .; CDR3 protein: CASSPGLALRNTQYF; CDR3 DNA: TGCGCCAGCAGCCCGGGACTAGCTCTCCGAAATACGCAGTATTTT
V gene: TRBV19; D gene: .; J gene: TRBJ2-4; clone size: .; CDR3 protein: CASSIGHRVNIQYF; CDR3 DNA: TGTGCCAGTAGTATAGGTCACAGGGTAAACATTCAGTACTTC
V gene: TRBV5-6; D gene: .; J gene: TRBJ1-3; clone size: .; CDR3 protein: CASSLSGGGGNTIYF; CDR3 DNA: TGTGCCAGCAGCTTGAGTGGAGGTGGTGGAAACACCATATATTTT
V gene: TRBV5-4; D gene: .; J gene: TRBJ2-7; clone size: .; CDR3 protein: CASSAVGSYEQYF; CDR3 DNA: TGTGCCAGCAGCGCGGTGGGTTCCTACGAGCAGTACTTC
V gene: TRBV27; D gene: .; J gene: TRBJ1-5; clone size: .; CDR3 protein: CASSLVENQPQHF; CDR3 DNA: TGTGCCAGCAGTTTAGTAGAAAATCAGCCCCAGCATTTT
V gene: TRBV5-1; D gene: .; J gene: TRBJ2-1; clone size: .; CDR3 protein: CASSLPSGTTYNEQFF; CDR3 DNA: TGCGCCAGCAGTCTCCCATCCGGGACCACTTACAATGAGCAGTTCTTC
V gene: TRBV27; D gene: .; J gene: TRBJ1-4; clone size: once; CDR3 protein: CASSTRPESNEKLFF; CDR3 DNA: TGTGCCAGCAGTACGCGGCCCGAGTCTAATGAAAAACTGTTTTTT